This T cell receptor (beta chain) was identified during a study of blood T cell repertoires in COVID-19. Across the study: Collection of acute and convalescent COVID-19 samples took place in the United States, Italy and Spain. Sources were T cells, B-cell-depleted T cells, or PBMCs; the material itself was cDNA or gDNA.

Participants came from 20 to 25 US areas, aged about 18 to 100 years. Per the study methods: Nucleated cell number was recorded as an estimate derived from reference gene primer amplification. TCRdb keeps only in-frame clones here, not all; method: immunoSEQ multiplex PCR. V and J calls plus clone size are reproduced from that table; the DNA served to infer D and trimming. There are 250,000 to 300,000 clones in the sample; about nine tenths occur only once, and 1.7% lies in the top ten. CDR1 and CDR2 from the germline V gene are ENHRY and SYGVKD. This CDR3 contains 17 residues. V shed 4 bases and J 0 bases; nucleotides not matched to a gene: 9.

The sequence derives from a woman aged 40 to 49 who had recovered from COVID-19. The specimen sequenced was PBMCs or T cells enriched from blood (not recorded which). The chain combines TRBV10-3 with TRBJ1-1, with 9 nucleotides matching TRBD1. CDR3: CAISGGQGSQLNTEAFF. The CDR3 DNA reads as TGTGCCATCAGTGGCGGACAGGGGTCTCAACTGAACACTGAAGCTTTCTTT.